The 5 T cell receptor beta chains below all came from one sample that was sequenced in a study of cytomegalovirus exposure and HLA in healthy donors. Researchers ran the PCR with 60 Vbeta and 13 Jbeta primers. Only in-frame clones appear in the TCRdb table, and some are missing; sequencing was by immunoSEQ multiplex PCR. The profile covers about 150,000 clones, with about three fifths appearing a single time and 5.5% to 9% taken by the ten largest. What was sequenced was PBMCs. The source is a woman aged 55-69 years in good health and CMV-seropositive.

The CDR3 here is CASTSTGTGGANTQYF. Written as DNA, the CDR3 is TGTGCCAGTACCTCTACCGGGACAGGGGGCGCGAATACGCAGTATTTT. The rearrangement uses TRBV19 and TRBJ2-3; 12 positions agree with TRBD1. The germline gives CDR1 LNHDA, CDR2 SQIVND (reference sequence). The V and J ends lost 7 bases and 7 bases, in that order; junction bases with no gene match: 12. There are 16 residues in the CDR3.

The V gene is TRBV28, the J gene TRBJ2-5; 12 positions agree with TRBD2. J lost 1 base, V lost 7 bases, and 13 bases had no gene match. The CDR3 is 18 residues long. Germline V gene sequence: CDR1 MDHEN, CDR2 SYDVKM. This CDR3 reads CASNKGVTSGRPQETQYF. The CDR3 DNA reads TGTGCCAGCAACAAAGGGGTGACTAGCGGGAGACCCCAAGAGACCCAGTACTTC.

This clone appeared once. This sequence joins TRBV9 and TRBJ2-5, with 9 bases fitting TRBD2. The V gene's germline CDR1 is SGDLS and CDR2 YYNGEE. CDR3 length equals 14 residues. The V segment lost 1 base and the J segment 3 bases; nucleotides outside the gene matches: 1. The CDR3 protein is CASSVLAGKETQYF. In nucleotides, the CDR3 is TGTGCCAGCAGCGTACTAGCGGGGAAAGAGACCCAGTACTTC.

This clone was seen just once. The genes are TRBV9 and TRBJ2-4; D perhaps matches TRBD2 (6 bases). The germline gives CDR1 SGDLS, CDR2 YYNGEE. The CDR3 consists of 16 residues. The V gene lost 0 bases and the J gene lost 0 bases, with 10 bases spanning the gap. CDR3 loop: CASSVGDSRAKNIQYF. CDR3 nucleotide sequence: TGTGCCAGCAGCGTAGGGGACTCGCGAGCCAAAAACATTCAGTACTTC.

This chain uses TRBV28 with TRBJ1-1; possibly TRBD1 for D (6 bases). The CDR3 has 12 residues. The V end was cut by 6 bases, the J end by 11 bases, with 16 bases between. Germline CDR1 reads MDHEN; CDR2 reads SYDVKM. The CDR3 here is CASSQDSIGAFF. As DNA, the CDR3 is TGTGCCAGCAGCCAGGACAGCATCGGGGCTTTCTTT.